Shown below are 28 T cell receptor beta chains from a single sample sequenced in a study of blood T cell repertoires in COVID-19. Here immunoSEQ multiplex PCR was the method, and the copy in TCRdb shows in-frame clones only, minus some. The table lists 170,000 or so clones, more than 85% of them singletons, with under 0.7% in the top ten. Sequenced sample: peripheral blood. These receptors all stem from a man aged 60-69 years with COVID-19, enrolled during active disease.

J is TRBJ1-2 and V is TRBV5-6, with TRBD1 identical over 8 bases. Germline V CDR1 and CDR2: SGHDT, YYEEEE. The CDR3 extends over 14 amino acids. J was trimmed by 4 bases and V by 0 bases; bases with no gene match: 2. The CDR3 DNA follows: TGTGCCAGCAGCTTGGACCAGGGGGCCTATGGCTACACCTTC. Translated, it gives CASSLDQGAYGYTF. Combining the CDR3 with reference TRBV5-6 and TRBJ1-2 gives the whole variable domain DAGVTQSPTHLIKTRGQQVTLRCSPKSGHDTVSWYQQALGQGPQFIFQYYEEEERQRGNFPDRFSGHQFPNYSSELNVNALLLGDSALYLCASSLDQGAYGYTFGSGTRLTVV.

This clone occurred once. V and J are TRBV19 and TRBJ2-7, with 13 bases lining up with TRBD2. Germline V gives CDR1 LNHDA, CDR2 SQIVND (reference sequence). Trimming at V came to 6 bases and at J to 5 bases, leaving 7 bases not matched to a gene. This CDR3 region has 15 residues. DNA for the CDR3: TGTGCCAGTAGACTAGCGGGAGGGCCTCGGGACGAGCAGTACTTC. Translation: CASRLAGGPRDEQYF. The whole variable domain, filled in from reference TRBV19 and TRBJ2-7, reads DGGITQSPKYLFRKEGQNVTLSCEQNLNHDAMYWYRQDPGQGLRLIYYSQIVNDFQKGDIAEGYSVSREKKESFPLTVTSAQKNPTAFYLCASRLAGGPRDEQYFGPGTRLTVT.

The genes are TRBV6-1 and TRBJ1-5; TRBD1 is a possible D gene (5 bases). Trimming pared 3 bases from V and 0 bases from J, leaving 9 bases between. Per germline, CDR1 MNHNS and CDR2 SASEGT. CDR3 length: 15 amino acids. The DNA of the CDR3 is TGTGCCAGCAGTGATTGGCAGGGTAGCAATCAGCCCCAGCATTTT. Its protein is CASSDWQGSNQPQHF.

Comment on this clone: At one boundary the junction diverges from the germline segment, which might be a read error. The chain uses TRBV7-7 and TRBJ1-1, with D maybe TRBD1 (5 bases). The CDR3 covers 13 residues. Germline CDR1 and CDR2: SSHAT and FNYEAQ (reference sequence). The CDR3 DNA reads TGTGCTAGCAGCCTGGCGGAGGGGACTGAAGCTTTCTTT. This codes for CASSLAEGTEAFF.

This chain links TRBV11-2 with TRBJ2-7; 8 bases line up with TRBD2. V was clipped by 2 bases and J by 2 bases; unmatched bases: 5. This CDR3 has 15 residues. Germline loops: CDR1 SGHAT, CDR2 FQNNGV. CDR3 coding DNA: TGTGCCAGCAGCTTATTGACTAGCGCGACCTACGAGCAGTACTTC. Residues: CASSLLTSATYEQYF.

J is TRBJ1-4 and V is TRBV7-9; no clear D. This CDR3 is 15 amino acids long. The germline CDR1 and CDR2 sequences are SEHNR and FQNEAQ (reference sequence). V lost 7 bases, J lost 0 bases, and 12 bases lay in between. The CDR3 coding sequence is TGTGCCAGCACCCCTCTCGCGGCAACTAATGAAAAACTGTTTTTT. Protein: CASTPLAATNEKLFF.

A word on this clone: This same CDR3 is encoded by further DNA sequences in the sample. The rearrangement uses TRBV28 and TRBJ1-2, with D possibly TRBD1 on 5 matching bases. Trimming removed 6 bases from V and 2 bases from J, with 13 bases in between. The CDR3 extends over 14 amino acids. The germline V gene encodes CDR1 MDHEN and CDR2 SYDVKM. The CDR3 loop reads CASSYEGANYGYTF. CDR3 nucleotide sequence: TGTGCCAGCAGCTACGAAGGGGCAAACTATGGCTACACCTTC.

The rearrangement joins TRBV27 to TRBJ1-2; unclear D gene. This CDR3 has 12 amino acids. V dropped 6 bases and J dropped 8 bases, with 13 bases sitting between them. From germline, CDR1 is MNHEY and CDR2 SMNVEV (reference sequence). The CDR3 loop reads CASSQTGRGYTF. The CDR3 nucleotides read TGTGCCAGCAGCCAGACGGGTAGGGGCTACACCTTC.

The chain uses TRBV27 and TRBJ1-2, with 7 positions matching TRBD1. Looked up from germline, CDR1 is MNHEY and CDR2 is SMNVEV (reference sequence). The CDR3 length is 13 residues. The V gene end was trimmed by 9 bases and the J gene end by 7 bases; junction bases not matched to a gene: 11. CDR3 nucleotides: TGTGCCAGTAAACAGGGGTTAGCGCGTGGCTACACCTTC. Encoded protein: CASKQGLARGYTF.

The chain recombines TRBV5-4 with TRBJ2-1, with 9 bases fitting TRBD2. V shed 2 bases, J shed 10 bases, and the junction held 10 bases outside the gene matches. Per the germline V gene, CDR1 is SGHNT and CDR2 is YYREEE (reference sequence). The CDR3 is made up of 15 amino acids. The CDR3 bases are TGTGCCAGCAGCTTCGGGCTAGCGGGGTCCCAGGAGCAGTTCTTC. Translated, it gives CASSFGLAGSQEQFF.

The CDR3 region has the DNA TGTGCCAGCAGCGCCGGGACAGGGGGCGAGCAGTACTTC. Translating it yields CASSAGTGGEQYF. V usage is TRBV9 and J usage is TRBJ2-7; 11 bases map to TRBD1. V dropped 3 bases and J dropped 6; count of bases not matched to a gene: 2. The V gene's germline CDR1 is SGDLS and CDR2 YYNGEE. The CDR3 extends over 13 amino acids.

DNA of the CDR3: TGTGCCAGCAGTCCCACGACAGGGATCTCGACTGAAGCTTTCTTT. Translation: CASSPTTGISTEAFF. This rearrangement joins TRBV27 to TRBJ1-1; 7 bases match TRBD1. This CDR3 comprises 15 residues. Germline lookup yields CDR1 MNHEY and CDR2 SMNVEV (reference sequence). Trimming removed 5 bases from V and 5 bases from J; junction bases left unmatched: 11.

The chain carries TRBV19 and TRBJ1-2; weak D call: TRBD1 (6 bases). CDR3 length equals 13 residues. Trimming took 5 bases from V and 8 from J, leaving 15 bases between them. Looked up from germline, CDR1 is LNHDA and CDR2 is SQIVND (reference sequence). The CDR3 DNA reads as TGTGCCAGTAGTCTACAGGGATCTATGGGCTACACCTTC. This encodes CASSLQGSMGYTF. The entire variable domain, with the rest obtained from reference TRBV19 and TRBJ1-2, is as follows: DGGITQSPKYLFRKEGQNVTLSCEQNLNHDAMYWYRQDPGQGLRLIYYSQIVNDFQKGDIAEGYSVSREKKESFPLTVTSAQKNPTAFYLCASSLQGSMGYTFGSGTRLTVV.

The V and J genes are TRBV27 and TRBJ2-5, with D possibly being TRBD1 (5 bases). V gave up 3 bases and J gave up 2 bases, with 22 bases separating them. The CDR3 loop spans 18 amino acids. CDR1 is MNHEY, CDR2 SMNVEV, per germline (reference sequence). DNA for the CDR3: TGTGCCAGCAGTTTGGGGCGCATGATAGGCACACTTCAAGAGACCCAGTACTTC. It is translated as CASSLGRMIGTLQETQYF.

This clone has more than one count but fewer than ten. This chain links TRBV9 with TRBJ2-2, with 9 bases aligning to TRBD2. The V gene end was trimmed by 3 bases and the J gene end by 3 bases; junction bases not matched to a gene: 9. The CDR3 is 17 amino acids. Germline CDR1 and CDR2: SGDLS and YYNGEE. CDR3 bases: TGTGCCAGCAGCGCCCCCGCGGGAGGGCTAGACACCGGGGAGCTGTTTTTT. Its protein is CASSAPAGGLDTGELFF.

This sequence joins TRBV7-2 and TRBJ1-6; TRBD1 might be the D (6 bases). Trimming pared 5 bases from V and 9 bases from J, leaving 17 bases between. Germline loops: CDR1 SGHTA, CDR2 FQGNSA. The CDR3 spans 15 residues. This CDR3 is CASSAKQGVSSPLHF. DNA for the CDR3: TGTGCCAGCAGCGCGAAACAGGGTGTGAGTTCACCCCTCCACTTT.

This clone has a single count. The chain has TRBV3-1 (or the pseudogene TRBV3-2) and TRBJ2-7, with TRBD1 as a possible D gene (6 bases). This CDR3 region has 14 residues. Per germline, CDR1 LGHDT and CDR2 YNNKEL (reference sequence). With 0 bases removed from V and 3 bases from J, the gap between germline ends came to 9 bases. Here the CDR3 reads CASSQDLGGYEQYF. DNA of the CDR3: TGTGCCAGCAGCCAAGATCTAGGGGGCTACGAGCAGTACTTC.

This rearrangement joins TRBV5-5 to TRBJ2-1, with 9 bases lining up with TRBD1. The CDR3 loop spans 17 amino acids. Germline CDR1 reads SGHKS; CDR2 reads YYEKEE (reference sequence). The V and J ends lost 3 bases and 12 bases, in that order; junction bases with no gene match: 19. The CDR3 DNA is TGTGCCAGCAGCTCGGGCGAACGGACAGGGGAGGGCCCTACGCAGTTCTTC. Translating gives CASSSGERTGEGPTQFF.

CDR3 region: CASSLAGRGSNQPQHF. CDR3 nucleotides: TGTGCCAGCAGCTTAGCGGGAAGGGGTAGCAATCAGCCCCAGCATTTT. The gene calls are TRBV7-2 and TRBJ1-5, with TRBD1 as a possible D gene (5 bases). CDR1 is SGHTA and CDR2 is FQGNSA in the germline V gene. The CDR3 runs to 16 residues. Trimming shortened V by 0 bases and J by 0 bases, and 9 bases separated the two germline ends.

CDR3 residues: CASSRGDRGYEQYF. The DNA of the CDR3 is TGTGCCAGTAGTAGAGGGGACAGGGGCTACGAGCAGTACTTC. V usage is TRBV19 and J usage is TRBJ2-7; TRBD1 matches 10 bases. The CDR3 loop spans 14 amino acids. V trimming: 4 bases; J trimming: 3 bases; junction bases outside the gene matches: 3. The germline V gene encodes CDR1 LNHDA and CDR2 SQIVND (reference sequence).

The rearrangement joins TRBV7-2 to TRBJ2-7; 7 positions match TRBD2. J gave up 3 bases and V 5 bases, and 10 bases lay outside the gene matches. CDR1 is SGHTA and CDR2 is FQGNSA in the germline V gene. The CDR3 consists of 15 residues. The DNA of the CDR3 is TGTGCCAGCAGCCTAGGACTAGACCAATTCTACGAGCAGTACTTC. Translating gives CASSLGLDQFYEQYF.

This clone was observed a handful of times. This chain uses TRBV3-1 (or the pseudogene TRBV3-2) with TRBJ1-4; 9 positions match TRBD1. CDR1 is LGHDT and CDR2 is YNNKEL in the germline V gene (reference sequence). J gave up 7 bases and V 3 bases, and 3 bases lay outside the gene matches. The CDR3 has 14 amino acids. In nucleotides, the CDR3 is TGTGCCAGCAGCCAGTCGACAGGGGGTGAAAAACTGTTTTTT. It is translated as CASSQSTGGEKLFF.

The chain uses TRBV14 and TRBJ2-2; TRBD2 might be the D (5 bases). Germline loops: CDR1 SGHDN, CDR2 FVKESK. Trimming cost V 1 base and J 1 base, with 13 bases left between them. This CDR3 has 17 residues. CDR3 sequence reads: CASSQGLQAVNTGELFF. The CDR3 nucleotides are TGTGCCAGCAGCCAAGGTCTTCAAGCGGTGAACACCGGGGAGCTGTTTTTT.

The V and J genes are TRBV18 and TRBJ2-2, with D tentatively TRBD1 (6 bases). CDR1 and CDR2 (germline): KGHSH, LQKENI. The CDR3 runs to 15 residues. V was clipped by 3 bases and J by 1 base, with 9 bases between them. CDR3 coding DNA: TGTGCCAGCTCACCGGGACACAAGAACACCGGGGAGCTGTTTTTT. This translates into CASSPGHKNTGELFF.

The chain combines TRBV6-1 with TRBJ1-5; no reliable D call. Germline CDR1 and CDR2: MNHNS and SASEGT. The CDR3 spans 15 residues. Trimming cost V 1 base and J 5 bases, with 12 bases left between them. For the CDR3, the DNA is TGTGCCAGCAGTGAAGATCAGTACCCTGATCAGCCCCAGCATTTT. Amino acids: CASSEDQYPDQPQHF.

As to this clone: This specimen includes other DNA sequences encoding the same CDR3. This chain joins TRBV6-4 and TRBJ1-2, with 9 bases fitting TRBD1. Looked up from germline, CDR1 is MRHNA and CDR2 is SNTAGT. This CDR3 comprises 13 residues. Losses at the gene ends were 3 bases for V and 7 bases for J; bases not matched to a gene: 3. The CDR3 nucleotides are TGTGCCAGCAGTGAACAGGGGGCCGGTGGCTACACCTTC. This encodes CASSEQGAGGYTF.

V usage is TRBV7-9 and J usage is TRBJ2-7; D might be TRBD1 (5 bases). V lost 0 bases to trimming and J lost 3 bases, with 15 bases between them. CDR3 size: 16 residues. Germline V lookup: CDR1 SEHNR, CDR2 FQNEAQ (reference sequence). CDR3 DNA: TGTGCCAGCAGCTTAGCTGAGACAGTTAACCGCTACGAGCAGTACTTC. Translated, it gives CASSLAETVNRYEQYF.

The table lists this clone with a few counts. The genes are TRBV3-1 (or the pseudogene TRBV3-2) and TRBJ1-1; TRBD1 aligns across 8 bases. The CDR3 sequence is 14 residues long. Unmatched junction bases numbered 12, after V lost 4 bases and J lost 11 bases. The V gene's germline CDR1 is LGHDT and CDR2 YNNKEL (reference sequence). The CDR3 region is CASSRQGQGHWAFF. DNA of the CDR3: TGTGCCAGCAGCCGACAAGGACAGGGTCATTGGGCTTTCTTT.